The entry that follows covers one T cell receptor (beta chain) sequence. The target antigen is unknown. Germline V gene sequence: CDR1 MNHNS, CDR2 SASEGT. The CDR3 sequence is 13 residues long. Trimming cost V 5 bases and J 2 bases, with 10 bases left between them. The data were taken from a study of cytotoxic CD8 clonotypes in ibrutinib-treated CLL. Study-wide points: The clonality rise at ibrutinib response reflected private clonotype expansion. Baseline clonality, above age-matched healthy donor levels, tracked circulating CD8+ T-cell counts.

Profiled with immunoSEQ multiplex PCR; TCRdb holds only in-frame clones, not every one. The sample shows about 160,000 clones, more than 75% of them seen only once. This clonotype originated in a human donor with chronic lymphocytic leukemia. The input for sequencing was PBMCs, taken after 12 months of ibrutinib treatment. This chain uses TRBV6-1 with TRBJ2-7, with D possibly matching TRBD1 (6 bases). This CDR3 is CASSTGQTYEQYF. In DNA form, the CDR3 reads TGTGCCAGCAGTACAGGACAGACCTACGAGCAGTACTTC.